The present entry profiles one TCR beta chain with its context. This table comes from immunoSEQ multiplex PCR, and its TCRdb copy is limited to in-frame clones, with some not included. The top ten clones hold around 1.4% of a sample with 7,500 to 10,000 clones, approximately 95% of them seen once. Regulatory T cells were sorted from blood as CD4+ CD25-high CD127-low cells. This specimen belongs to a study of regulatory and conventional T cells in RAG deficiency. The CDR3 has 18 amino acids. This same sample was also part of a study on regulatory T cells. That investigation notes: The PCR used 52 TRBV and 13 TRBJ primers.

The rearrangement uses TRBV1 and TRBJ2-1; TRBD2, the table's D call, lacks a check against the DNA. TRBV1 is termed a pseudogene. The sample taken for sequencing was CD127- CD25+ CD4+ Tregs sorted from blood. The clonotype originates from a human donor in good health. The chain's CDR3 is CTSTIGTSGRAGYDEQFF. As DNA, the CDR3 is TGCACCAGCACCATAGGGACTAGCGGGAGGGCCGGGTACGATGAGCAGTTCTTC.